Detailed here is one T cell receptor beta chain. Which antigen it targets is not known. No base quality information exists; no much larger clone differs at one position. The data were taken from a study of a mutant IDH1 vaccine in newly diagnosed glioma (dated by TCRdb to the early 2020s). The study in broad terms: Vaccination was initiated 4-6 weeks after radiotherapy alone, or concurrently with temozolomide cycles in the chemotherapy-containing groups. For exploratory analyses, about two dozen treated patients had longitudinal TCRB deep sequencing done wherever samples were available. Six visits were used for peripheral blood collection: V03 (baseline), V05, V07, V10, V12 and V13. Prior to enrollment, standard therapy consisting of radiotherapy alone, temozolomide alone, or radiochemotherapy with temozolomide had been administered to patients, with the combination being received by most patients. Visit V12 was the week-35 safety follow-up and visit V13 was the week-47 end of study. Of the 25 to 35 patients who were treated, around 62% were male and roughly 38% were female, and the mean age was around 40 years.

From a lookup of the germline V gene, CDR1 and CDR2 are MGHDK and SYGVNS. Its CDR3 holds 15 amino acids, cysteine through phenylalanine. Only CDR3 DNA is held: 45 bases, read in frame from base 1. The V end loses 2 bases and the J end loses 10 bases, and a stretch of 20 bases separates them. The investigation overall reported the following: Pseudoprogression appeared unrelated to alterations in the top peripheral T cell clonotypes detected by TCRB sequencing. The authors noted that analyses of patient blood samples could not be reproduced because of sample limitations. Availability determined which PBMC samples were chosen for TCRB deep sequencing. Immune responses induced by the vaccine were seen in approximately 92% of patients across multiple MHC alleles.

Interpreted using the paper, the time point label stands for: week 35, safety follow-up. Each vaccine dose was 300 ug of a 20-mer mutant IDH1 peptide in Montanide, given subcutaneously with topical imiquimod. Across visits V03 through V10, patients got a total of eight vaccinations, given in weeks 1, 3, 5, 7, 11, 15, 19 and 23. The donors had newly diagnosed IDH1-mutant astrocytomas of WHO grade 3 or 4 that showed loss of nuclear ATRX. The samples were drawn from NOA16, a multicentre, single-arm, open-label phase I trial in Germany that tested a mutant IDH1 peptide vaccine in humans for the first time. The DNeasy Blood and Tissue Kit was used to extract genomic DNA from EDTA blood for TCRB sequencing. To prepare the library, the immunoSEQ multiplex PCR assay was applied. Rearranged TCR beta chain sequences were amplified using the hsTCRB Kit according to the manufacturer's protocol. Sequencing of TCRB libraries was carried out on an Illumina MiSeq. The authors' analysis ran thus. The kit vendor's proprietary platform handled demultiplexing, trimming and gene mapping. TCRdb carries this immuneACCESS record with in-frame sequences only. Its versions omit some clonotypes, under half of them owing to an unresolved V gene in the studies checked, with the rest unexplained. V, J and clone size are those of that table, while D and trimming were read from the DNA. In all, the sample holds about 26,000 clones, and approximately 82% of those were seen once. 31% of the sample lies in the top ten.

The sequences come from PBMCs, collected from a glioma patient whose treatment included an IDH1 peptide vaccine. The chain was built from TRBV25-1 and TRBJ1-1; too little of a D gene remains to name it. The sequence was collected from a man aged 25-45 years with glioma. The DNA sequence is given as TGTGCCAGCAGTGAAGTGGTGGAGGGAAGGAGTGGAGCTTTCTTT. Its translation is CASSEVVEGRSGAFF.